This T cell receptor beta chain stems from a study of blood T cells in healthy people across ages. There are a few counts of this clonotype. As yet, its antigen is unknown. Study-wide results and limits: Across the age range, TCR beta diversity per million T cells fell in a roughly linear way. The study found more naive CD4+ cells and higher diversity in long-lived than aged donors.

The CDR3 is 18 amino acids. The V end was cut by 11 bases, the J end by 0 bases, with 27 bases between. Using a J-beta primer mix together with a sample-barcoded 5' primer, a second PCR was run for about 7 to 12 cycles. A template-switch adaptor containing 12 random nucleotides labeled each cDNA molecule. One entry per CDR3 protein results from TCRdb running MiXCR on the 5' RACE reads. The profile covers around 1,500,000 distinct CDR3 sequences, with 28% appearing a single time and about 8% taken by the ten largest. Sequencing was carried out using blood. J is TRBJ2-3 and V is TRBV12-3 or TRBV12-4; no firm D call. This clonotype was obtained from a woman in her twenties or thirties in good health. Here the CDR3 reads CAGIPDQRLITSTDTQYF. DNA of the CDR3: TGTGCCGGCATCCCGGACCAAAGACTCATCACTAGCACAGATACGCAGTATTTT.